This is a list of T cell receptor beta chains from one sample in a study of human T cells and chemical hapten exposure. One entry per CDR3 protein results from TCRdb running MiXCR on the 5' RACE reads. Among roughly 82,000 distinct CDR3 sequences listed, more than 15% were seen once. These receptors came from a female donor in good health. The CDR3 runs from the conserved cysteine through the conserved F or W. The order of the fields is V gene, J gene, CDR3 length, clone size, D gene, CDR3 protein, CDR3 DNA. A D gene is named only where the DNA matches it firmly. Some rows mark clone size as missing; the rest say once, few, many or name a class of expanded clone.

V: TRBV7-9
J: TRBJ2-3
length: 15
size: many
D: .
CDR3: CASSFGAVSADTQYF
DNA: TGTGCCAGCAGCTTTGGGGCTGTAAGCGCAGATACGCAGTATTTT

V: TRBV7-9
J: TRBJ2-7
length: 11
size: .
D: .
CDR3: CASSPHYEQYF
DNA: TGTGCCAGCAGCCCGCACTACGAGCAGTACTTC

V: TRBV19
J: TRBJ1-4
length: 15
size: once
D: .
CDR3: CASSSPKDNNEKLFF
DNA: TGTGCCAGTAGTTCCCCAAAGGACAACAATGAAAAACTGTTTTTT

V: TRBV7-2
J: TRBJ1-2
length: 15
size: few
D: .
CDR3: CASSSRQVANYGYTF
DNA: TGTGCCAGCAGCTCGAGACAGGTGGCTAACTATGGCTACACCTTC

V: TRBV7-8
J: TRBJ1-6
length: 14
size: .
D: .
CDR3: CASSLGGIRTPLHF
DNA: TGTGCCAGCAGCTTAGGAGGGATCCGAACACCCCTCCACTTT

V: TRBV5-1
J: TRBJ2-3
length: 15
size: few
D: .
CDR3: CASSSAPGSTDTQYF
DNA: TGCGCCAGCAGTTCAGCCCCGGGGAGCACAGATACGCAGTATTTT

V: TRBV30
J: TRBJ1-2
length: 13
size: .
D: .
CDR3: CAWSEGSSGGYTF
DNA: TGTGCCTGGAGTGAGGGGTCTTCAGGAGGCTACACCTTC

V: TRBV20-1
J: TRBJ1-3
length: 17
size: few
D: .
CDR3: CSARDRGLSSSGNTIYF
DNA: TGCAGTGCTAGAGATCGTGGACTCTCTTCCTCTGGAAACACCATATATTTT

V: TRBV4-3
J: TRBJ1-1
length: 15
size: few
D: .
CDR3: CASSQDERLPTEAFF
DNA: TGCGCCAGCAGCCAAGATGAGAGGCTCCCCACTGAAGCTTTCTTT

V: TRBV14
J: TRBJ1-1
length: 13
size: .
D: .
CDR3: CASSQHLTVEAFF
DNA: TGTGCCAGCAGCCAACACCTTACAGTTGAAGCTTTCTTT

V: TRBV3-1
J: TRBJ2-7
length: 11
size: few
D: .
CDR3: CASSQVDEQYF
DNA: TGTGCCAGCAGCCAAGTTGACGAGCAGTACTTC

V: TRBV20-1
J: TRBJ1-4
length: 13
size: .
D: .
CDR3: CSARQGSNEKLFF
DNA: TGCAGTGCTAGACAGGGGTCAAATGAAAAACTGTTTTTT

V: TRBV20-1
J: TRBJ2-3
length: 16
size: few
D: TRBD2
CDR3: CSARDPTSGGFDTQYF
DNA: TGCAGTGCTAGAGATCCCACTAGCGGGGGATTCGATACGCAGTATTTT

V: TRBV5-1
J: TRBJ2-5
length: 13
size: many
D: .
CDR3: CASSLTVQETQYF
DNA: TGCGCCAGCAGCTTGACAGTACAAGAGACCCAGTACTTC

V: TRBV4-3
J: TRBJ1-4
length: 16
size: .
D: TRBD1
CDR3: CASSRLKTGGNEKLFF
DNA: TGCGCCAGCAGCCGCCTTAAGACAGGGGGCAATGAAAAACTGTTTTTT

V: TRBV5-1
J: TRBJ1-1
length: 13
size: few
D: .
CDR3: CASSLQGTTEAFF
DNA: TGCGCCAGCAGCTTACAGGGTACGACTGAAGCTTTCTTT

V: TRBV10-3
J: TRBJ2-1
length: 11
size: .
D: .
CDR3: CAIKGDSEQFF
DNA: TGTGCCATCAAGGGGGACTCTGAGCAGTTCTTC

V: TRBV10-3
J: TRBJ2-7
length: 15
size: few
D: .
CDR3: CAISGAPTGSYEQYF
DNA: TGTGCCATCAGTGGGGCCCCGACAGGATCCTACGAGCAGTACTTC

V: TRBV5-1
J: TRBJ2-7
length: 15
size: few
D: .
CDR3: CASSFDSPKVYEQYF
DNA: TGCGCCAGCAGCTTCGACAGTCCGAAAGTCTACGAGCAGTACTTC

V: TRBV3-1
J: TRBJ1-1
length: 15
size: .
D: TRBD1
CDR3: CASSQEGQGGTEAFF
DNA: TGTGCCAGCAGCCAAGAAGGACAGGGGGGCACTGAAGCTTTCTTT

V: TRBV20-1
J: TRBJ2-3
length: 14
size: .
D: .
CDR3: CSAPSGLSTDTQYF
DNA: TGCAGTGCCCCATCGGGACTTAGCACAGATACGCAGTATTTT

V: TRBV11-2
J: TRBJ2-3
length: 16
size: few
D: .
CDR3: CASSLKGKRRADTQYF
DNA: TGTGCCAGCAGCTTAAAGGGGAAGCGGAGGGCAGATACGCAGTATTTT

V: TRBV2
J: TRBJ1-2
length: 15
size: few
D: TRBD1
CDR3: CASSGTGGPSYGYTF
DNA: TGTGCCAGCAGTGGGACAGGGGGCCCTTCCTATGGCTACACCTTC

V: TRBV7-9
J: TRBJ2-7
length: 14
size: few
D: TRBD2
CDR3: CASSLAAGGPGQYF
DNA: TGTGCCAGCAGCTTAGCAGCGGGAGGGCCAGGGCAGTACTTC

V: TRBV5-6
J: TRBJ2-3
length: 15
size: .
D: TRBD2
CDR3: CASSGLAGGLDTQYF
DNA: TGTGCCAGCTCGGGACTAGCGGGAGGTCTTGATACGCAGTATTTT

V: TRBV5-1
J: TRBJ2-1
length: 13
size: many
D: .
CDR3: CASSLTGHHEQFF
DNA: TGCGCCAGCAGCTTAACAGGTCACCATGAGCAGTTCTTC

V: TRBV4-2
J: TRBJ2-1
length: 16
size: many
D: TRBD2
CDR3: CASSQTLAGGGDEQFF
DNA: TGTGCCAGCAGCCAGACCCTAGCGGGGGGCGGGGATGAGCAGTTCTTC

V: TRBV4-1
J: TRBJ1-1
length: 15
size: .
D: TRBD1
CDR3: CASSQVDRETVEAFF
DNA: TGCGCCAGCAGCCAGGTCGACAGGGAAACGGTTGAAGCTTTCTTT

V: TRBV6-5
J: TRBJ1-1
length: 15
size: few
D: .
CDR3: CASSYSASSRAGAFF
DNA: TGTGCCAGCAGTTACTCGGCCTCCTCAAGGGCGGGAGCTTTCTTT

V: TRBV18
J: TRBJ2-6
length: 14
size: few
D: .
CDR3: CASSGGSGANVLTF
DNA: TGTGCCAGCTCGGGAGGCTCTGGGGCCAACGTCCTGACTTTC

V: TRBV20-1
J: TRBJ2-3
length: 15
size: few
D: .
CDR3: CSARALASGTDTQYF
DNA: TGCAGTGCTAGAGCGTTGGCTAGCGGCACAGATACGCAGTATTTT